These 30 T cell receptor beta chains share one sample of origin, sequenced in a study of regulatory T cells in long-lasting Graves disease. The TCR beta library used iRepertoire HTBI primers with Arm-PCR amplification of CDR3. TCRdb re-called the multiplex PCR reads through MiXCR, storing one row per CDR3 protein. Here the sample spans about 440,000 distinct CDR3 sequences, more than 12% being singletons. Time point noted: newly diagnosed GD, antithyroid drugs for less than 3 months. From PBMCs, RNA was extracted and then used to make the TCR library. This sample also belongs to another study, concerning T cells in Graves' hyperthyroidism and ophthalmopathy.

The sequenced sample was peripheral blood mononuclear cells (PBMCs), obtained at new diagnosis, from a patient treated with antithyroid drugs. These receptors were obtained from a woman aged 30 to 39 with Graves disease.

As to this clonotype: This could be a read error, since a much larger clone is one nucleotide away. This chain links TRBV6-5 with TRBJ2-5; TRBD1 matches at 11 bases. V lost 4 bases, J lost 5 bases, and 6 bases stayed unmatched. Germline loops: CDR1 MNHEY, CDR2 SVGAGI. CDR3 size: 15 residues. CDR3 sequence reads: CASSSGQGARETQYF. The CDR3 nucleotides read TGTGCCAGCAGTTCCGGACAGGGGGCGCGGGAGACCCAGTACTTC.

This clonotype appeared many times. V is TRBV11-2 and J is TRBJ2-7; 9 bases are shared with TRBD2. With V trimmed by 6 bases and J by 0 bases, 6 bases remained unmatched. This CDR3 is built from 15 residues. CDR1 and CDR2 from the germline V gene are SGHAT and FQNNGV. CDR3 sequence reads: CASRQTSGSSYEQYF. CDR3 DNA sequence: TGTGCCAGCAGACAGACTAGCGGAAGCTCCTACGAGCAGTACTTC.

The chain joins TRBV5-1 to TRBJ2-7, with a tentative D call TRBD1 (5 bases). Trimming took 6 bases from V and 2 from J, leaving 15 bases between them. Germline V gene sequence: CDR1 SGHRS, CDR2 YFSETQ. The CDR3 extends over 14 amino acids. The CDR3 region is CASNFPDNPYEQYF. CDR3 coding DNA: TGCGCCAGCAACTTCCCGGACAACCCCTACGAGCAGTACTTC.

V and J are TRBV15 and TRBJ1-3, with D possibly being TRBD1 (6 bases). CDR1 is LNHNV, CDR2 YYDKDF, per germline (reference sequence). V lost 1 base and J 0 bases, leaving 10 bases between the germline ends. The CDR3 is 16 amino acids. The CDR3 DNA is TGTGCCACCAGCAGAGCCGTAGGGGGCTCTGGAAACACCATATATTTT. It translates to CATSRAVGGSGNTIYF.

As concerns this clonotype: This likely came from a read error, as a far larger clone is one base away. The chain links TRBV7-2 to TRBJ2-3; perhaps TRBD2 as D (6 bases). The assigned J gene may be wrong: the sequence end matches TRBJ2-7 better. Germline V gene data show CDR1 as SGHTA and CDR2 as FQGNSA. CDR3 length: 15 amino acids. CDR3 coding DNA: TGTGCCAGCAGCCCAGGAATTGCCGGAGGGGACGAGCAGTACTTC. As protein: CASSPGIAGGDEQYF.

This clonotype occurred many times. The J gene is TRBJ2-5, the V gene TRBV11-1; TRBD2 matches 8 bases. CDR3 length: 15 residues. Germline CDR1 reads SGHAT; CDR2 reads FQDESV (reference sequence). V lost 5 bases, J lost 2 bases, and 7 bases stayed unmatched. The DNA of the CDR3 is TGTGCCAGCAGCACGGGACTAGTGATGCAAGAGACCCAGTACTTC. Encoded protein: CASSTGLVMQETQYF.

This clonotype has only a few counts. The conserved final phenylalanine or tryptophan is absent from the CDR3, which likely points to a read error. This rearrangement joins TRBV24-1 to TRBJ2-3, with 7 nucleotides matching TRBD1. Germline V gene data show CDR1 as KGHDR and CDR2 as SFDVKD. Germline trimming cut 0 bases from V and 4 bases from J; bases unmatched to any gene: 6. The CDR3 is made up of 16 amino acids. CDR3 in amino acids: CATSDLRDRAADTQYL. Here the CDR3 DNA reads TGTGCCACCAGTGATTTGCGAGACAGGGCGGCAGATACGCAGTATCTT.

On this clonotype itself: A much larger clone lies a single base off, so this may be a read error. Here the CDR3 reads CASSATTDTQYF. For the CDR3, the DNA is TGTGCCAGCAGCGCCACCACAGATACGCAGTATTTT. V usage is TRBV9 and J usage is TRBJ2-3; no clear D. Germline V gene data show CDR1 as SGDLS and CDR2 as YYNGEE. Trimming pared 3 bases from V and 2 bases from J, leaving 4 bases between. CDR3 length: 12 amino acids.

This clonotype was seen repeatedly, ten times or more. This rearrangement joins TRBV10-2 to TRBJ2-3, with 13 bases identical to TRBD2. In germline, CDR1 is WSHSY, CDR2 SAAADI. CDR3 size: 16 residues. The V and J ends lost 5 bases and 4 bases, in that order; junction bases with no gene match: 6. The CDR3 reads CASSPGLAGVADTQYF. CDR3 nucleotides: TGCGCCAGCAGTCCTGGACTAGCGGGAGTTGCAGATACGCAGTATTTT.

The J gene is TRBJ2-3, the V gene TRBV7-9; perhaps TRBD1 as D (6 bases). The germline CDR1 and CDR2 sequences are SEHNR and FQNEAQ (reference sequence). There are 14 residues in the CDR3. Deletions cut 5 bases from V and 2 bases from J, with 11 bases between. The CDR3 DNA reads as TGTGCCAGCAGCCCCGACAGGAACACAGATACGCAGTATTTT. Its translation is CASSPDRNTDTQYF.

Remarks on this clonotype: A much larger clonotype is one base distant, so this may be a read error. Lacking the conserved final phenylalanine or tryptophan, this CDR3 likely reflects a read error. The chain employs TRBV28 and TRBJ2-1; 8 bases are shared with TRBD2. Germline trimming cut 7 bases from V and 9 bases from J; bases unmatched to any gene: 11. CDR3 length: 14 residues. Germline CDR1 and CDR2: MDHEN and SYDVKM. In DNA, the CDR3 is TGTGCCAGCACTGTACAGCGGGAGAGCGGTGAGCAGTTCTCC. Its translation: CASTVQRESGEQFS.

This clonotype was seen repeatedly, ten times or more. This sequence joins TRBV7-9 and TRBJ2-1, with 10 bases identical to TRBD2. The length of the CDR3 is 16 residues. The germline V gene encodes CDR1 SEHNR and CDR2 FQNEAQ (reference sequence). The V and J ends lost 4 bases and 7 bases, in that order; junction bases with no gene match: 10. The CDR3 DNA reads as TGTGCCAGCAGCTATAGCGGGAGGCTTCGATCTAATGAGCAGTTCTTC. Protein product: CASSYSGRLRSNEQFF.

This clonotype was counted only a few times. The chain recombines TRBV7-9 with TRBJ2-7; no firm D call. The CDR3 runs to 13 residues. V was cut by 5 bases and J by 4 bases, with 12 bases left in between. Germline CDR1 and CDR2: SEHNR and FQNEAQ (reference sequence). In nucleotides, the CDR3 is TGTGCCAGCAGCCCCCCGTCTAGGTACGAGCAGTACTTC. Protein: CASSPPSRYEQYF.

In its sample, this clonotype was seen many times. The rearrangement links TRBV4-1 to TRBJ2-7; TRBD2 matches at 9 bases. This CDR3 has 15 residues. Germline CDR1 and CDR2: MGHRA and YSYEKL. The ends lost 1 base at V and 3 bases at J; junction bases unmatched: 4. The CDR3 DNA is TGCGCCAGCAGCCAAGGTGGACTAGCGAACTACGAGCAGTACTTC. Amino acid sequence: CASSQGGLANYEQYF.

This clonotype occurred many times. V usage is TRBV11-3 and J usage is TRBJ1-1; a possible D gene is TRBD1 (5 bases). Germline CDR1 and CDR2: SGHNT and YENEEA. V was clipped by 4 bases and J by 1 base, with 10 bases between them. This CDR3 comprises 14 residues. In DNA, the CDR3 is TGTGCCAGCAGCTCCAGGGAAAGGAACACTGAAGCTTTCTTT. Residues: CASSSRERNTEAFF.

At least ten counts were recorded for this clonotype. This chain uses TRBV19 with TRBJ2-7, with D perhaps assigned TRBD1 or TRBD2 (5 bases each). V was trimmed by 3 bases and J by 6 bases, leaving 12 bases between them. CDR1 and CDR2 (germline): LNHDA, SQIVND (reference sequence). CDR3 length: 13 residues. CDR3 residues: CASSIRGPSEQYF. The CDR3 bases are TGTGCCAGTAGTATCCGGGGCCCAAGCGAGCAGTACTTC. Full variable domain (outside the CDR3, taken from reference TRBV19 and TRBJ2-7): DGGITQSPKYLFRKEGQNVTLSCEQNLNHDAMYWYRQDPGQGLRLIYYSQIVNDFQKGDIAEGYSVSREKKESFPLTVTSAQKNPTAFYLCASSIRGPSEQYFGPGTRLTVT.

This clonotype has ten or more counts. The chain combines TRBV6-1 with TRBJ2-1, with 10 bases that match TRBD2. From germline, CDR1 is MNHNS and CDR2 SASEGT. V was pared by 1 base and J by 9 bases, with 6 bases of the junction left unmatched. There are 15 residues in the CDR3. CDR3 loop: CASSEGLAGVGEQFF. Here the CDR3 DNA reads TGTGCCAGCAGTGAAGGCCTAGCGGGAGTCGGTGAGCAGTTCTTC.

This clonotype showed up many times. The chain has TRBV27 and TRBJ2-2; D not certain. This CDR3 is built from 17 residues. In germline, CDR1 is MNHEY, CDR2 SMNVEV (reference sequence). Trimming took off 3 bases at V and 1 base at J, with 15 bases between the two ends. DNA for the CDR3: TGTGCCAGCAGTTTCTCTTTAGAAGGCAGGAACACCGGGGAGCTGTTTTTT. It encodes CASSFSLEGRNTGELFF.

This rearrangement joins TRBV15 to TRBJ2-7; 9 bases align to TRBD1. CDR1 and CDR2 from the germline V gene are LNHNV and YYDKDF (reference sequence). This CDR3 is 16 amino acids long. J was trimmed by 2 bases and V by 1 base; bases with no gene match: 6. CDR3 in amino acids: CATSRVSGTGTYEQYF. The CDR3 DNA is TGTGCCACCAGCAGAGTCTCCGGGACAGGGACCTACGAGCAGTACTTC.

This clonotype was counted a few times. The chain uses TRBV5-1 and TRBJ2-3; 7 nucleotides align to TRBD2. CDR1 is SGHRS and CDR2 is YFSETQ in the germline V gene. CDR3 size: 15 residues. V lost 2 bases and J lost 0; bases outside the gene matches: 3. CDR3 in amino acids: CASSFYGRSTDTQYF. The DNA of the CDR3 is TGCGCCAGCAGCTTTTACGGGAGGAGCACAGATACGCAGTATTTT.

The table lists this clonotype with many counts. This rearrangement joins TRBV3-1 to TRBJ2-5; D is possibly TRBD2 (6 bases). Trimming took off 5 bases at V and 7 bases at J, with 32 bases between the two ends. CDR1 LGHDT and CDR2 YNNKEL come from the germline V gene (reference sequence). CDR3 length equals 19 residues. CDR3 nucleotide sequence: TGTGCCAGCAGCTATACTCCGGAGCGGACCCTACCCGGACTAAGGACCCAGTACTTC. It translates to CASSYTPERTLPGLRTQYF.

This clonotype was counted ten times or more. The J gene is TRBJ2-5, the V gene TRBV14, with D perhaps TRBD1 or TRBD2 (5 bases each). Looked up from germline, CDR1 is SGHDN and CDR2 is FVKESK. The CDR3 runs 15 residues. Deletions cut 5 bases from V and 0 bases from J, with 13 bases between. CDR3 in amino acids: CASSEFRGNQETQYF. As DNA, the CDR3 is TGTGCCAGCAGCGAGTTCCGGGGCAACCAAGAGACCCAGTACTTC.

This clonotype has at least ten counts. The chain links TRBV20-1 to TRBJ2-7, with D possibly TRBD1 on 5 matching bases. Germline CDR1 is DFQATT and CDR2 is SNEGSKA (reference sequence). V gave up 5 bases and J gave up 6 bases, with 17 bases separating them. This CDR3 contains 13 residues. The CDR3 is CSARRAQGVEQYF. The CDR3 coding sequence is TGCAGTGCTCGCAGGGCTCAGGGTGTCGAGCAGTACTTC.

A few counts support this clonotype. The CDR3 DNA sequence: TGTGCCAGCAGCCGAGCCCAGATAGGGGATACGCAGTATTTT. Translation gives CASSRAQIGDTQYF. V usage is TRBV7-9 and J usage is TRBJ2-3; D ambiguous. The CDR3 is 14 amino acids. Germline-derived CDR1 and CDR2 are SEHNR and FQNEAQ (reference sequence). V lost 5 bases and J lost 6, with 15 bases in between.

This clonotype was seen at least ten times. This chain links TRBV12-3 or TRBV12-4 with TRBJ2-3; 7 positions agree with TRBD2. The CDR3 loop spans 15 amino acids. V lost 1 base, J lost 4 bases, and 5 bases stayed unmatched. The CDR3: CASSLGGGPPDTQYF. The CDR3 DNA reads TGTGCCAGCAGTTTAGGGGGAGGGCCCCCAGATACGCAGTATTTT.

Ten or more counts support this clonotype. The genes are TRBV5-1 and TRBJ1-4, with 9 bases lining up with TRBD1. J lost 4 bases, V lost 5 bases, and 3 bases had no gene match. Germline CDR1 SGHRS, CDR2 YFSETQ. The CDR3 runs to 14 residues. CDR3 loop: CASSRQGGNEKLFF. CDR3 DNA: TGCGCCAGCAGTAGACAGGGGGGTAATGAAAAACTGTTTTTT. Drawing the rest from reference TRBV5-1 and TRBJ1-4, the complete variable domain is KAGVTQTPRYLIKTRGQQVTLSCSPISGHRSVSWYQQTPGQGLQFLFEYFSETQRNKGNFPGRFSGRQFSNSRSEMNVSTLELGDSALYLCASSRQGGNEKLFFGSGTQLSVL.

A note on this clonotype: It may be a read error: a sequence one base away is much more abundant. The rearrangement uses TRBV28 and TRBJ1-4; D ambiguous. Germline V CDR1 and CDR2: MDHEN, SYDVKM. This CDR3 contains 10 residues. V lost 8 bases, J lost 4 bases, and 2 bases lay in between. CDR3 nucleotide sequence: TGTGCCAGCGGTAATGAAAAACTGTTTTTT. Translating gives CASGNEKLFF.

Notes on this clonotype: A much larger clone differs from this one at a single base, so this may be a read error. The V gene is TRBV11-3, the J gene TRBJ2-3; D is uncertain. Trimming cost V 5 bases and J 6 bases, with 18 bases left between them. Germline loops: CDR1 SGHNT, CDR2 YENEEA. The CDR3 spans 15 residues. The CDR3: CASSQRRVSPDTQYF. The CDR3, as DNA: TGTGCCAGCAGCCAGAGGAGAGTTTCACCGGATACGCAGTATTTT.

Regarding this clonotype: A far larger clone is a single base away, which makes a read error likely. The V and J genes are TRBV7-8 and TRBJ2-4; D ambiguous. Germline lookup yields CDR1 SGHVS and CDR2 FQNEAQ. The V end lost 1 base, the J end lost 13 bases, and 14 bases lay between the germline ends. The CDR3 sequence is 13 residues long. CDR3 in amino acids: CASSLDLEEAQYF. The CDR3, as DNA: TGTGCCAGCAGCTTAGATTTGGAAGAGGCCCAGTACTTC.

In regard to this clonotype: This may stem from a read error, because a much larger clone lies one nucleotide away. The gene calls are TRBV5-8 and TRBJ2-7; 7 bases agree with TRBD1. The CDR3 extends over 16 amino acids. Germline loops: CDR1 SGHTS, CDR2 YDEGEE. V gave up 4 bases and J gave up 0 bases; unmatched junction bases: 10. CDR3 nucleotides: TGTGCCAGCAGCCCCGAGGGGGCGCGGGCCTCCTACGAGCAGTACTTC. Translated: CASSPEGARASYEQYF.